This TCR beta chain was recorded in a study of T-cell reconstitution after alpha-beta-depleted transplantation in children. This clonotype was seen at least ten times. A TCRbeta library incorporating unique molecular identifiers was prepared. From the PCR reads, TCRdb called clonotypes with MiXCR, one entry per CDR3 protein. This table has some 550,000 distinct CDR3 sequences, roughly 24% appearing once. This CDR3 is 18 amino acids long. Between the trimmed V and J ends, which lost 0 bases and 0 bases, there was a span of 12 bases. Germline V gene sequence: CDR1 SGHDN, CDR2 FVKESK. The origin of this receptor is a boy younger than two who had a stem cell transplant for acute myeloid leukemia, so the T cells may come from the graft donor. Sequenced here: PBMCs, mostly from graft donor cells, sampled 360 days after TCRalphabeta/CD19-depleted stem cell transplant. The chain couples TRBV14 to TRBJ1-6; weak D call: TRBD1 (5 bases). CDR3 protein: CASSQEGGAHSYNSPLHF. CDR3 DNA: TGTGCCAGCAGCCAAGAGGGAGGGGCCCACTCCTATAATTCACCCCTCCACTTT.